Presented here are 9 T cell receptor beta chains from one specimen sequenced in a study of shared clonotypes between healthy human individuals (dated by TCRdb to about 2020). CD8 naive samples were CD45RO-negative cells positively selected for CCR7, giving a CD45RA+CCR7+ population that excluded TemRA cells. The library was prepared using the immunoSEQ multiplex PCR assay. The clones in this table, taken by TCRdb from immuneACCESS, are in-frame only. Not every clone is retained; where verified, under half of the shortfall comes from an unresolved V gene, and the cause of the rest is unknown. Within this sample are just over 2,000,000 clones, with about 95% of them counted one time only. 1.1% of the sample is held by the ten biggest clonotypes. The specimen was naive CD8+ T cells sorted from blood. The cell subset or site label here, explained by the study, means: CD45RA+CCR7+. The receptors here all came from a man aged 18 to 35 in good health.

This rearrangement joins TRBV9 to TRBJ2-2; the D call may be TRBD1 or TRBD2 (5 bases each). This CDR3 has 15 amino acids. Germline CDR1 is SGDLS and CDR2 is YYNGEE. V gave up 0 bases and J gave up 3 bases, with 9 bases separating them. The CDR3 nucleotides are TGTGCCAGCAGCGTAGGTCGGGGCCACACCGGGGAGCTGTTTTTT. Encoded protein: CASSVGRGHTGELFF.

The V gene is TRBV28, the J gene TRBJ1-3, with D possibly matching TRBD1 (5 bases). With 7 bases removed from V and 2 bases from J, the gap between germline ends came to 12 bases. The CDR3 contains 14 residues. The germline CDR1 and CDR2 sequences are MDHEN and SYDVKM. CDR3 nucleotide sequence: TGTGCCAGCACCCTACCGGGACCTGGAAACACCATATATTTT. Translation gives CASTLPGPGNTIYF.

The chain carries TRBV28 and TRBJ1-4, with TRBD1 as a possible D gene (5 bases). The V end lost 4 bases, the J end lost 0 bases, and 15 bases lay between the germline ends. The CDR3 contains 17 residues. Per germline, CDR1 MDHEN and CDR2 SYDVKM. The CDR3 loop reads CASSSQSLTATNEKLFF. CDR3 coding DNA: TGTGCCAGCAGTTCACAATCCCTGACAGCAACTAATGAAAAACTGTTTTTT. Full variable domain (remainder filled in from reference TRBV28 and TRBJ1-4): DVKVTQSSRYLVKRTGEKVFLECVQDMDHENMFWYRQDPGLGLRLIYFSYDVKMKEKGDIPEGYSVSREKKERFSLILESASTNQTSMYLCASSSQSLTATNEKLFFGSGTQLSVL.

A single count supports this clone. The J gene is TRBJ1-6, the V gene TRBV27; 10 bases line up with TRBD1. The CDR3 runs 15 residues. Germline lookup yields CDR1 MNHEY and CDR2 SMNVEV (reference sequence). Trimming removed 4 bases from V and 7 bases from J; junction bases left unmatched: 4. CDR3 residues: CASSSWTGGNSPLHF. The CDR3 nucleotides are TGTGCCAGCAGTTCCTGGACAGGGGGGAATTCACCCCTCCACTTT.

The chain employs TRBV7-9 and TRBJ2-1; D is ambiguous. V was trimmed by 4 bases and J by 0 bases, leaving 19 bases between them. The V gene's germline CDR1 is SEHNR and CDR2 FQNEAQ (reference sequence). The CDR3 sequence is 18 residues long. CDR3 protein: CASSSSPANPSSYNEQFF. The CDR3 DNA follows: TGTGCCAGCAGCTCATCTCCGGCGAACCCGAGCTCCTACAATGAGCAGTTCTTC.

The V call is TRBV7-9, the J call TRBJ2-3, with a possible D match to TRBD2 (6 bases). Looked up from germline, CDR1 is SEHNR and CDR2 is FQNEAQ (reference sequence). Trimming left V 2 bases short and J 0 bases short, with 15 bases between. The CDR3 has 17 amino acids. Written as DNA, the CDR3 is TGTGCCAGCAGCTTACCGGATAGCGGCACTAGCACAGATACGCAGTATTTT. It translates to CASSLPDSGTSTDTQYF. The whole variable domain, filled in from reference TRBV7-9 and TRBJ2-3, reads DTGVSQNPRHKITKRGQNVTFRCDPISEHNRLYWYRQTLGQGPEFLTYFQNEAQLEKSRLLSDRFSAERPKGSFSTLEIQRTEQGDSAMYLCASSLPDSGTSTDTQYFGPGTRLTVL.

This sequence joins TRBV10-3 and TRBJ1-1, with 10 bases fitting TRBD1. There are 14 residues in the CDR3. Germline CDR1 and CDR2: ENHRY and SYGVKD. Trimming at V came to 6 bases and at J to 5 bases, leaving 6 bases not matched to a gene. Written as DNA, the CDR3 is TGTGCCATCAGGGAAGAGGACAGGGGGACTGAAGCTTTCTTT. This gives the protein CAIREEDRGTEAFF.

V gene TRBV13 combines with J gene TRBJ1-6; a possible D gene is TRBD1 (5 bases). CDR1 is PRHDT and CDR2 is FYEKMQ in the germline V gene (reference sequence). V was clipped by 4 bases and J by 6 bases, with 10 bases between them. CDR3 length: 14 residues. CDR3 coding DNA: TGTGCCAGCAGCTCCGGAGACAGTAATTCACCCCTCCACTTT. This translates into CASSSGDSNSPLHF.

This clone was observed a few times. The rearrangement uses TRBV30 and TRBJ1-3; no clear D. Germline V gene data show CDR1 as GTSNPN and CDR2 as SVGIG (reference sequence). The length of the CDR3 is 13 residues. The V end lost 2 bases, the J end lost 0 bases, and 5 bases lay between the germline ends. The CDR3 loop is CAWSLFSGNTIYF. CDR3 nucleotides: TGTGCCTGGAGTCTATTCTCTGGAAACACCATATATTTT.